This T cell receptor beta chain is drawn from a study of blood T cell repertoires in COVID-19. The germline V gene encodes CDR1 SGHRS and CDR2 YFSETQ. The CDR3 sequence is 13 residues long. V dropped 1 base and J dropped 3 bases, with 8 bases sitting between them. Repertoires were generated with immunoSEQ multiplex PCR, while TCRdb's copy carries only in-frame clones and drops some. The sample comprises 190,000 or so clones, roughly 94% of which are singletons, and 0.76% rests with the top ten. The V call is TRBV5-1, the J call TRBJ2-7; TRBD1 might be the D (6 bases). The sample comprised peripheral blood. This sequence originates from a man under 40 with COVID-19, enrolled during active disease. The CDR3 is CASSLKQGYEQYF. The CDR3 bases are TGCGCCAGCAGCTTGAAACAGGGCTACGAGCAGTACTTC.